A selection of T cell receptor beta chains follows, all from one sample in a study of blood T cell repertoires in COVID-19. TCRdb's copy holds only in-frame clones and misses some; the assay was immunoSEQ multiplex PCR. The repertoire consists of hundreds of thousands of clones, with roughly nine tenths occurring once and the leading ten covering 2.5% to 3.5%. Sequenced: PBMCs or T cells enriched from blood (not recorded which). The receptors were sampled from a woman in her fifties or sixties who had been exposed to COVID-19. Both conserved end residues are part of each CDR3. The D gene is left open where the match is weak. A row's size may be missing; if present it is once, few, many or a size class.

cdr3_nt: TGCGCCAGCAGCCGCCGAACGGAGGTTGCAGATACGCAGTATTTT; cdr3_aa: CASSRRTEVADTQYF; v_call: TRBV5-1; clone_size: -; j_call: TRBJ2-3; d_call: -
cdr3_nt: TGTGCCAGCAGCCAAGAGGATACCGGGACAGGCGGTTCACCCCTCCACTTT; cdr3_aa: CASSQEDTGTGGSPLHF; v_call: TRBV4-2; clone_size: -; j_call: TRBJ1-6; d_call: TRBD1
cdr3_nt: TGTGCCAGCACCTTAGCTCGGAGCAATCAGCCCCAGCATTTT; cdr3_aa: CASTLARSNQPQHF; v_call: TRBV7-8; clone_size: -; j_call: TRBJ1-5; d_call: -
cdr3_nt: TGTGCCAGCAGTTTAACCTTTAGTAGGGGGAGCACAGATACGCAGTATTTT; cdr3_aa: CASSLTFSRGSTDTQYF; v_call: TRBV28; clone_size: -; j_call: TRBJ2-3; d_call: -
cdr3_nt: TGTGCCAGCAGCCCCCTGACTTACAATGAGCAGTTCTTC; cdr3_aa: CASSPLTYNEQFF; v_call: TRBV14; clone_size: -; j_call: TRBJ2-1; d_call: -
cdr3_nt: TGCGCCAGCAGCTTGGGGACAGGGTCCAATCAGCCCCAGCATTTT; cdr3_aa: CASSLGTGSNQPQHF; v_call: TRBV5-1; clone_size: -; j_call: TRBJ1-5; d_call: TRBD1
cdr3_nt: TGTGCCAGCAGCTCACTATCGACAGGGGACCCCGGGGAGCTGTTTTTT; cdr3_aa: CASSSLSTGDPGELFF; v_call: TRBV7-6; clone_size: -; j_call: TRBJ2-2; d_call: TRBD1
cdr3_nt: TGCGCCAGCAGTCAATCCAGGGGGCTCAACACTGAAGCTTTCTTT; cdr3_aa: CASSQSRGLNTEAFF; v_call: TRBV23-1; clone_size: -; j_call: TRBJ1-1; d_call: TRBD1
cdr3_nt: TGTGCCAGCAGCCTCCGAGGACAGGAGGGATACACCATATATTTT; cdr3_aa: CASSLRGQEGYTIYF; v_call: TRBV13; clone_size: -; j_call: TRBJ1-3; d_call: TRBD1
cdr3_nt: TGTGCCAGCAGACAATACGGGTATAGCAATCAGCCCCAGCATTTT; cdr3_aa: CASRQYGYSNQPQHF; v_call: TRBV5-6; clone_size: -; j_call: TRBJ1-5; d_call: -
cdr3_nt: TGCGCCAGCAGCACCCAAGGGACGGGAGAGGACGGCTACACCTTC; cdr3_aa: CASSTQGTGEDGYTF; v_call: TRBV5-1; clone_size: -; j_call: TRBJ1-2; d_call: -
cdr3_nt: TGTGCCTCATCAAGGGGCTATGGCTACACCTTC; cdr3_aa: CASSRGYGYTF; v_call: TRBV28; clone_size: -; j_call: TRBJ1-2; d_call: -
cdr3_nt: TGTGCCAGCAAATCCCCCCAAGGGACTATTCAGTACTTC; cdr3_aa: CASKSPQGTIQYF; v_call: TRBV28; clone_size: -; j_call: TRBJ2-4; d_call: -
cdr3_nt: TGTGCCAGTAGTCCGCGACAGGGAGGCAATCAGCCCCAGCATTTT; cdr3_aa: CASSPRQGGNQPQHF; v_call: TRBV19; clone_size: -; j_call: TRBJ1-5; d_call: TRBD1
cdr3_nt: TGTGCCAGCAGCTCCTTTCCTAGCGGGAGCTCCTACGAGCAGTACTTC; cdr3_aa: CASSSFPSGSSYEQYF; v_call: TRBV7-2; clone_size: -; j_call: TRBJ2-7; d_call: TRBD2
cdr3_nt: TGTGCCAGCAGCCTCGCGGGGACAGGGTACGAAAAACTGTTTTTT; cdr3_aa: CASSLAGTGYEKLFF; v_call: TRBV5-4; clone_size: -; j_call: TRBJ1-4; d_call: TRBD1
cdr3_nt: TGTGCCAGCAGTTACTTGGCGGGGGGGGAAGATACGCAGTATTTT; cdr3_aa: CASSYLAGGEDTQYF; v_call: TRBV6-5; clone_size: -; j_call: TRBJ2-3; d_call: TRBD2
cdr3_nt: TGTGCCAGCAGCTCCGCTACAGGGTCCACTGAAGCTTTCTTT; cdr3_aa: CASSSATGSTEAFF; v_call: TRBV7-6; clone_size: -; j_call: TRBJ1-1; d_call: -
cdr3_nt: TGTGCCAGCAGCTTGCGAGGGAACACTGAAGCTTTCTTT; cdr3_aa: CASSLRGNTEAFF; v_call: TRBV5-6; clone_size: once; j_call: TRBJ1-1; d_call: -
cdr3_nt: TGTGCCAGCAGTGGGCCCGGGAAGGAGGAGACCCAGTACTTC; cdr3_aa: CASSGPGKEETQYF; v_call: TRBV25-1; clone_size: once; j_call: TRBJ2-5; d_call: -
cdr3_nt: TGTGCCTGGAGTGTACCAGGGGTTATTGCAGATACGCAGTATTTT; cdr3_aa: CAWSVPGVIADTQYF; v_call: TRBV30; clone_size: -; j_call: TRBJ2-3; d_call: -
cdr3_nt: TGCGCCAGCAGCAAGGAGGGGGCCCCTGATCAGCCCCAGCATTTT; cdr3_aa: CASSKEGAPDQPQHF; v_call: TRBV5-1; clone_size: -; j_call: TRBJ1-5; d_call: TRBD1
cdr3_nt: TGTGCCAGCAGTTTGTCTGGGGGAGGCCAGCCCCAGCATTTT; cdr3_aa: CASSLSGGGQPQHF; v_call: TRBV27; clone_size: -; j_call: TRBJ1-5; d_call: -
cdr3_nt: TGTGCCAGCAGTTTAGGACTCTTGGGGAACACTGAAGCTTTCTTT; cdr3_aa: CASSLGLLGNTEAFF; v_call: TRBV28; clone_size: -; j_call: TRBJ1-1; d_call: -
cdr3_nt: TGTGCCAGCAGTTTCCCACAAAGCTCCTATAATTCACCCCTCCACTTT; cdr3_aa: CASSFPQSSYNSPLHF; v_call: TRBV6-5; clone_size: -; j_call: TRBJ1-6; d_call: -
cdr3_nt: TGTGCCAGCAGTGAAATCACATTACAGAACACCGGGGAGCTGTTTTTT; cdr3_aa: CASSEITLQNTGELFF; v_call: TRBV6-1; clone_size: -; j_call: TRBJ2-2; d_call: -
cdr3_nt: TGCGCCAGCAGCCAGGCCGACAGGGTGGGCAATCAGCCCCAGCATTTT; cdr3_aa: CASSQADRVGNQPQHF; v_call: TRBV4-1; clone_size: -; j_call: TRBJ1-5; d_call: TRBD1
cdr3_nt: TGCGCCAGCAGCTTCTCGTGGGCGGGGGCGAACACTGAAGCTTTCTTT; cdr3_aa: CASSFSWAGANTEAFF; v_call: TRBV5-1; clone_size: -; j_call: TRBJ1-1; d_call: -
cdr3_nt: TGTGCCAGCAGTGAGGGGGGTTCGTGGGAGACCCAGTACTTC; cdr3_aa: CASSEGGSWETQYF; v_call: TRBV2; clone_size: -; j_call: TRBJ2-5; d_call: -
cdr3_nt: TGTGCCAGCACCCAAGGGGGGGGGACTGAAGCTTTCTTT; cdr3_aa: CASTQGGGTEAFF; v_call: TRBV2; clone_size: -; j_call: TRBJ1-1; d_call: -
cdr3_nt: TGTGCCAGCAGTGAAACCGGGAACTATGGCTACACCTTC; cdr3_aa: CASSETGNYGYTF; v_call: TRBV2; clone_size: -; j_call: TRBJ1-2; d_call: -
cdr3_nt: TGTGCCAGCAGCTCCGCGAGTTATGAAGCTTTCTTT; cdr3_aa: CASSSASYEAFF; v_call: TRBV28; clone_size: few; j_call: TRBJ1-1; d_call: -
cdr3_nt: TGTGCCAGCAGTAGGCAGGCGTCAACTAATGAAAAACTGTTTTTT; cdr3_aa: CASSRQASTNEKLFF; v_call: TRBV27; clone_size: -; j_call: TRBJ1-4; d_call: -
cdr3_nt: TGTGCCAGCAGCCCCCAGGGAGGAGGCTACACCTTC; cdr3_aa: CASSPQGGGYTF; v_call: TRBV13; clone_size: -; j_call: TRBJ1-2; d_call: -
cdr3_nt: TGTGCCAGCAGCAACGGGGGGGGACAGGGGAACACCGGGGAGCTGTTTTTT; cdr3_aa: CASSNGGGQGNTGELFF; v_call: TRBV21-1; clone_size: -; j_call: TRBJ2-2; d_call: -
cdr3_nt: TGCAGTGCCCGGAGAGGTGGCTACACCTTC; cdr3_aa: CSARRGGYTF; v_call: TRBV20-1; clone_size: -; j_call: TRBJ1-2; d_call: -
cdr3_nt: TGTGCCTGGAGTAAGGGACAGGGGGCTTCACCCCTCCACTTT; cdr3_aa: CAWSKGQGASPLHF; v_call: TRBV30; clone_size: few; j_call: TRBJ1-6; d_call: TRBD1
cdr3_nt: TGCGCCAGCAGAAATACAGGGGAGGCCACTGAAGCTTTCTTT; cdr3_aa: CASRNTGEATEAFF; v_call: TRBV5-1; clone_size: -; j_call: TRBJ1-1; d_call: TRBD1
cdr3_nt: TGTGCCAGCACTGAAGCGGCGGGGGTCGGCTATGGCTACACCTTC; cdr3_aa: CASTEAAGVGYGYTF; v_call: TRBV27; clone_size: -; j_call: TRBJ1-2; d_call: -
cdr3_nt: TGTGCCAGCAGCTCCGGTTTGGAGAACAATCAGCCCCAGCATTTT; cdr3_aa: CASSSGLENNQPQHF; v_call: TRBV28; clone_size: -; j_call: TRBJ1-5; d_call: -
cdr3_nt: TGCGCCAGCAGCCGCCGGGGGACCGAGAACACCGGGGAGCTGTTTTTT; cdr3_aa: CASSRRGTENTGELFF; v_call: TRBV5-1; clone_size: few; j_call: TRBJ2-2; d_call: -
cdr3_nt: TGCGCCAGCAGAAGAGTCAATGAAAAACTGTTTTTT; cdr3_aa: CASRRVNEKLFF; v_call: TRBV5-1; clone_size: -; j_call: TRBJ1-4; d_call: -
cdr3_nt: TGTGCCAGCAGTTTGGAACTAACAGGGGTTTTGGGCTACACCTTC; cdr3_aa: CASSLELTGVLGYTF; v_call: TRBV28; clone_size: -; j_call: TRBJ1-2; d_call: TRBD1
cdr3_nt: TGTGCCAGCCGGGAGGGGGCGGGGCAGCCCCAGCATTTT; cdr3_aa: CASREGAGQPQHF; v_call: TRBV28; clone_size: -; j_call: TRBJ1-5; d_call: TRBD1
cdr3_nt: TGTGCCAGCAGTTTACGTGGGACAGGGGCGGCCTATAATTCACCCCTCCACTTT; cdr3_aa: CASSLRGTGAAYNSPLHF; v_call: TRBV28; clone_size: -; j_call: TRBJ1-6; d_call: TRBD1
cdr3_nt: TGTGCCAGCAGTTTAGGGTGGTTGAGCCCCGGGACAGTAAAAAGAGAGACCCAGTACTTC; cdr3_aa: CASSLGWLSPGTVKRETQYF; v_call: TRBV28; clone_size: -; j_call: TRBJ2-5; d_call: TRBD1
cdr3_nt: TGTGCCAGCAGCTTAGATTTGAACGCAGTCTATGGCTACACCTTC; cdr3_aa: CASSLDLNAVYGYTF; v_call: TRBV11-2; clone_size: -; j_call: TRBJ1-2; d_call: -
cdr3_nt: TGTGCCACCAGTGAGCAGGGGGGCTCCGATACGCAGTATTTT; cdr3_aa: CATSEQGGSDTQYF; v_call: TRBV24-1; clone_size: -; j_call: TRBJ2-3; d_call: -
cdr3_nt: TGTGCCAGCAGCTTAAGACAAAACTATGGCTACACCTTC; cdr3_aa: CASSLRQNYGYTF; v_call: TRBV7-2; clone_size: -; j_call: TRBJ1-2; d_call: -
cdr3_nt: TGTGCCAGCACCGCACAGGGGACCAATCAGCCCCAGCATTTT; cdr3_aa: CASTAQGTNQPQHF; v_call: TRBV2; clone_size: -; j_call: TRBJ1-5; d_call: TRBD1
cdr3_nt: TGTGCCAGCAGCAAAGTAGGGGGCGGTCAGCCCCAGCATTTT; cdr3_aa: CASSKVGGGQPQHF; v_call: TRBV21-1; clone_size: -; j_call: TRBJ1-5; d_call: -
cdr3_nt: TGCAGCGTTGAGACTAGCCCCTACAATGAGCAGTTCTTC; cdr3_aa: CSVETSPYNEQFF; v_call: TRBV29-1; clone_size: -; j_call: TRBJ2-1; d_call: TRBD2
cdr3_nt: TGCGCCCGACGGAGTGAAACGAACACCGGGGAGCTGTTTTTT; cdr3_aa: CARRSETNTGELFF; v_call: TRBV10-2; clone_size: -; j_call: TRBJ2-2; d_call: -